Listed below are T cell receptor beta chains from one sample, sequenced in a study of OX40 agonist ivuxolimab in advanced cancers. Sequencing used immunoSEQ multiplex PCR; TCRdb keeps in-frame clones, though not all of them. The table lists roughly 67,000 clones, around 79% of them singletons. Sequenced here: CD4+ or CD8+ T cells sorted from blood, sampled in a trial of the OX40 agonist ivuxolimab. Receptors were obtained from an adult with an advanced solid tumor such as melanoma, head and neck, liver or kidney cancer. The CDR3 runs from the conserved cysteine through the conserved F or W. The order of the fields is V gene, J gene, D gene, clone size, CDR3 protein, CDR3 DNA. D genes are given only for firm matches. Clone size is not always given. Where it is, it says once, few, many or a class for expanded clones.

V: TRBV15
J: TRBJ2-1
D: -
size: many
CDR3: CATSKRDSNEQFF
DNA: TGTGCCACCAGCAAACGGGACTCCAATGAGCAGTTCTTC

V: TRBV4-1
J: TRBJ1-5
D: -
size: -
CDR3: CASSQDGVGTKLYSNQPQHF
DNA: TGCGCCAGCAGCCAAGATGGGGTCGGGACAAAACTTTATAGCAATCAGCCCCAGCATTTT

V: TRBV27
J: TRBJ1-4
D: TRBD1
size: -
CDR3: CASPVNVDRENEKLFF
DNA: TGTGCCAGCCCCGTAAACGTCGACAGGGAGAATGAAAAACTGTTTTTT

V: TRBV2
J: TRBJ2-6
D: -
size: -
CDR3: CASRGRSGANVLTF
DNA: TGTGCCAGCAGGGGTCGCTCTGGGGCCAACGTCCTGACTTTC

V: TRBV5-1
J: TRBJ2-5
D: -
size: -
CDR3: CASSRGARETQYF
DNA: TGCGCCAGCAGCCGGGGGGCCAGGGAGACCCAGTACTTC

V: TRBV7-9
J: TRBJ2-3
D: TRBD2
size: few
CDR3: CASSSGTSGVTDTQYF
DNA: TGTGCCAGCAGCTCCGGGACTAGCGGGGTCACAGATACGCAGTATTTT

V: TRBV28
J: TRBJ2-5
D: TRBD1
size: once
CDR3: CASSPSGQGQAKTQYF
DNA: TGTGCCAGCAGCCCCAGCGGACAGGGTCAAGCGAAGACCCAGTACTTC

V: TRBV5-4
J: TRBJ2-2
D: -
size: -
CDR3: CASSVDSRELFF
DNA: TGTGCCAGCAGCGTGGACAGCCGGGAGCTGTTTTTT

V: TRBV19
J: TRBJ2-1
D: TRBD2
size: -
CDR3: CASSADSGGVVFEQFF
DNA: TGTGCCAGTAGTGCAGATAGCGGGGGGGTCGTTTTTGAGCAGTTCTTC

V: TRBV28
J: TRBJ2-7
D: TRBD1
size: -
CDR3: CASSPTGTGIYEQYF
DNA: TGTGCCAGCAGCCCCACCGGGACAGGTATCTACGAGCAGTACTTC

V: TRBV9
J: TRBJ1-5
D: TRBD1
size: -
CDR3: CASSTGGYQPQHF
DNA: TGTGCCAGCAGTACAGGGGGTTATCAGCCCCAGCATTTT

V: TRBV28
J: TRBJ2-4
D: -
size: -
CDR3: CASRDLAPGKNIQYF
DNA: TGTGCCAGCAGAGACTTGGCCCCGGGGAAAAACATTCAGTACTTC

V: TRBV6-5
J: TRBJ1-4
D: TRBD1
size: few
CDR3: CASSWGDRGQEKLFF
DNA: TGTGCCAGCAGTTGGGGGGACAGGGGGCAAGAAAAACTGTTTTTT

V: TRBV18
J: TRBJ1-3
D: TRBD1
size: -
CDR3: CASSHGTEGNTIYF
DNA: TGTGCCAGCTCCCATGGGACAGAGGGAAACACCATATATTTT

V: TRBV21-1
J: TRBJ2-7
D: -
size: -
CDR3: CASSPQTSETRNEQYF
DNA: TGTGCCAGCAGCCCTCAGACTAGCGAGACAAGAAACGAGCAGTACTTC

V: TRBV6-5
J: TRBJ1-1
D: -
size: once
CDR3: CASSPGQNTEAFF
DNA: TGTGCCAGCAGCCCCGGGCAGAACACTGAAGCTTTCTTT

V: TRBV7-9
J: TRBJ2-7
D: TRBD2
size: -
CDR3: CASSSHSGRASEQYF
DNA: TGTGCCAGCAGCTCGCATAGCGGGAGGGCCTCCGAGCAGTACTTC

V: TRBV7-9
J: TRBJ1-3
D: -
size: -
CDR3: CASSLVRTDYSGNTIYF
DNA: TGTGCCAGCAGCCTCGTTAGGACCGACTACTCTGGAAACACCATATATTTT

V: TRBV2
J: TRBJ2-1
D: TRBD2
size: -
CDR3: CASRTLAGQGYEQFF
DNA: TGTGCCAGCAGGACCCTAGCGGGCCAAGGGTATGAGCAGTTCTTC

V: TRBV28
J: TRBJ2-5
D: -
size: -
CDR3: CASSLTGGGKTQYF
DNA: TGTGCCAGCAGTTTAACGGGGGGCGGAAAGACCCAGTACTTC